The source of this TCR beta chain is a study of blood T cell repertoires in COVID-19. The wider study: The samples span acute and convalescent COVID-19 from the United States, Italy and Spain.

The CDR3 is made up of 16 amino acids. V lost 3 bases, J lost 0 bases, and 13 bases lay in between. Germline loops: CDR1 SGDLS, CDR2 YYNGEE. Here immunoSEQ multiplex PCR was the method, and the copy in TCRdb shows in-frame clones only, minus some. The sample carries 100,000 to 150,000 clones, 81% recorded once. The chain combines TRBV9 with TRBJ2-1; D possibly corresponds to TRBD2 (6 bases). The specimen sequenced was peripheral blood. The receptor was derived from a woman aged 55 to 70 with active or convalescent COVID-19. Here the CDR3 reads CASSAVAASSYNEQFF. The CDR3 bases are TGTGCCAGCAGCGCAGTAGCGGCGAGCTCCTACAATGAGCAGTTCTTC.